These T cell receptor beta chains were read from a single sample in a study of long-term antiretroviral therapy in people with HIV. Clones were read by immunoSEQ multiplex PCR, and TCRdb kept only the in-frame ones, dropping some. The profile covers 20,000 to 25,000 clones, with 81% appearing a single time and 10% to 15% taken by the ten largest. Sample: unsorted PBMCs, taken 0.1 years before starting antiretroviral therapy. All receptors derive from a man aged 35 to 55 with HIV. Both conserved end residues are part of each CDR3. The D gene is left open where the match is weak. Clone size is shown for a subset of rows, as once, few, many or a class of expanded clone.

.	.	TRBV21-1	TRBJ2-6	CASSRRTPSANVLTF	TGTGCCAGCAGCCGACGGACGCCCTCGGCCAACGTCCTGACTTTC
.	.	TRBV5-6	TRBJ2-3	CASSLVPRSTDTQYF	TGTGCCAGCAGCTTGGTCCCGCGGAGCACAGATACGCAGTATTTT
.	.	TRBV28	TRBJ1-2	CASSLPGDNWGYTF	TGTGCCAGCAGCTTACCCGGGGATAATTGGGGCTACACCTTC
TRBD2	.	TRBV15	TRBJ2-7	CATSTWASLAGGPGEQYF	TGTGCCACCAGCACGTGGGCCTCCCTAGCGGGAGGGCCGGGAGAGCAGTACTTC
TRBD2	.	TRBV4-2	TRBJ2-2	CASSQDLAGGTGELFF	TGTGCCAGCAGCCAAGATCTAGCGGGGGGGACCGGGGAGCTGTTTTTT
.	.	TRBV11-1	TRBJ1-1	CASSLDVEVVKLKLSF	.
.	.	TRBV18	TRBJ1-1	CASSPRAGWTEAFF	TGTGCCAGCTCACCAAGGGCAGGGTGGACTGAAGCTTTCTTT
TRBD1	.	TRBV2	TRBJ2-2	CASEQGAGELFF	TGTGCCAGCGAACAGGGGGCCGGGGAGCTGTTTTTT
.	.	TRBV6-6	TRBJ2-1	CASSYPRQPYNEQFF	TGTGCCAGCAGTTACCCCCGACAGCCCTACAATGAGCAGTTCTTC
.	.	TRBV7-9	TRBJ2-7	CASSNLQGEQYF	TGTGCCAGCAGCAATTTACAGGGAGAGCAGTACTTC
.	.	TRBV27	TRBJ2-7	CASSFGAPRDFYEQYF	TGTGCCAGCAGTTTTGGGGCCCCCAGGGACTTTTACGAGCAGTACTTC
TRBD1	.	TRBV28	TRBJ1-4	CASSVPGTGREKLFF	TGTGCCAGCAGTGTCCCCGGGACAGGTAGAGAAAAACTGTTTTTT
TRBD1	.	TRBV7-6	TRBJ1-2	CASSSPGQGDYGYTF	TGTGCCAGCAGCTCTCCAGGACAGGGAGACTATGGCTACACCTTC
TRBD1	.	TRBV4-3	TRBJ1-5	CASSPDLGPGTAHQPQHF	TGCGCCAGCAGCCCAGACTTAGGCCCCGGGACAGCTCATCAGCCCCAGCATTTT
TRBD1	once	TRBV27	TRBJ2-7	CASSSGWTRGEQYF	TGTGCCAGCAGTTCAGGGTGGACCAGGGGGGAGCAGTACTTC
TRBD1	.	TRBV30	TRBJ2-3	CAWSYIQGIADTQYF	TGTGCCTGGAGTTATATACAGGGGATCGCAGATACGCAGTATTTT
TRBD2	.	TRBV5-1	TRBJ2-5	CASSFLAGEETQYF	TGCGCCAGCAGTTTCCTAGCGGGGGAAGAGACCCAGTACTTC